This entry lists 22 T cell receptor beta chains sequenced from one sample in a study of blood T cell repertoires in COVID-19. Assay: immunoSEQ multiplex PCR; the TCRdb copy retains only in-frame clones and omits some. The sample records over 15,000 clones, more than 85% being singletons. The sequencing sample was made of peripheral blood. Receptors originate from a human donor in a cohort sampled during active COVID-19.

This clone came up a few times. The chain recombines TRBV5-6 with TRBJ2-7, with 8 bases identical to TRBD2. The germline gives CDR1 SGHDT, CDR2 YYEEEE. Trimming took 3 bases from V and 6 from J; bases not matched to a gene: 17. The CDR3 is made up of 17 amino acids. The CDR3 region is CASSWSPGTRGPGEQYF. The CDR3 coding sequence is TGTGCCAGCAGCTGGTCCCCCGGGACTAGGGGTCCAGGCGAGCAGTACTTC.

V and J are TRBV15 and TRBJ1-1; D possibly corresponds to TRBD1 (5 bases). The CDR3 is 15 residues long. Germline V gene data show CDR1 as LNHNV and CDR2 as YYDKDF (reference sequence). Trimming removed 3 bases from V and 6 bases from J, with 17 bases in between. For the CDR3, the DNA is TGTGCCACCAGCAGGGGCAGGGTCTGGAAGGCTGAAGCTTTCTTT. It translates to CATSRGRVWKAEAFF.

The rearrangement uses TRBV7-2 and TRBJ1-2; D possibly corresponds to TRBD1 (6 bases). The CDR3 is 13 amino acids. The V end lost 1 base, the J end lost 8 bases, and 11 bases lay between the germline ends. Germline CDR1 SGHTA, CDR2 FQGNSA. This chain's CDR3 is CASSLVQGRGYTF. The CDR3, as DNA: TGTGCCAGCAGCTTAGTACAGGGTCGGGGCTACACCTTC.

The rearrangement joins TRBV13 to TRBJ1-4, with D perhaps matching TRBD1 (6 bases). The germline gives CDR1 PRHDT, CDR2 FYEKMQ (reference sequence). The CDR3 covers 17 residues. Trimming took 5 bases from V and 4 from J, leaving 20 bases between them. Written as DNA, the CDR3 is TGTGCCAGCAGCACTACTCTGCGGGGGCCCCTTAATGAAAAACTGTTTTTT. Protein: CASSTTLRGPLNEKLFF. The full variable domain, in which reference TRBV13 and TRBJ1-4 provide the parts outside the CDR3, is AAGVIQSPRHLIKEKRETATLKCYPIPRHDTVYWYQQGPGQDPQFLISFYEKMQSDKGSIPDRFSAQQFSDYHSELNMSSLELGDSALYFCASSTTLRGPLNEKLFFGSGTQLSVL.

The chain has TRBV3-1 (or the pseudogene TRBV3-2) and TRBJ2-3, with D perhaps matching TRBD2 (7 bases). The germline V gene encodes CDR1 LGHDT and CDR2 YNNKEL (reference sequence). Trimming took 0 bases from V and 5 from J, leaving 15 bases between them. The CDR3 runs 16 residues. CDR3 protein: CASSQDFGGLEDTQYF. DNA of the CDR3: TGTGCCAGCAGCCAAGATTTCGGGGGGCTTGAAGATACGCAGTATTTT.

The J gene is TRBJ2-1, the V gene TRBV19; D unresolved. CDR3 length equals 11 residues. Germline CDR1 LNHDA, CDR2 SQIVND (reference sequence). V shed 5 bases and J shed 7 bases, with 6 bases lying between them. The CDR3 DNA reads TGTGCCAGTAGTTCGTATAATGAGCAGTTCTTC. Translating it yields CASSSYNEQFF. Full variable domain (outside the CDR3, taken from reference TRBV19 and TRBJ2-1): DGGITQSPKYLFRKEGQNVTLSCEQNLNHDAMYWYRQDPGQGLRLIYYSQIVNDFQKGDIAEGYSVSREKKESFPLTVTSAQKNPTAFYLCASSSYNEQFFGPGTRLTVL.

The chain has TRBV5-1 and TRBJ1-1, with TRBD1 matching 7 bases. The germline V gene encodes CDR1 SGHRS and CDR2 YFSETQ. The J segment lost 4 bases and the V segment lost 3 bases, leaving 9 bases of the junction unmatched. The CDR3 extends over 15 amino acids. CDR3 region: CASSSLQGRATEAFF. The CDR3 DNA reads as TGCGCCAGCAGCTCATTACAGGGGCGGGCCACTGAAGCTTTCTTT.

The V and J genes are TRBV15 and TRBJ1-1; D may be TRBD1 (6 bases). The CDR3 totals 16 residues. Germline CDR1 and CDR2: LNHNV and YYDKDF (reference sequence). Trimming left V 0 bases short and J 4 bases short, with 15 bases between. The CDR3, as DNA: TGTGCCACCAGCAGAGATGCCGGGGGAGGGGGCACTGAAGCTTTCTTT. Protein product: CATSRDAGGGGTEAFF. Together with reference TRBV15 and TRBJ1-1, the CDR3 gives the full variable domain: DAMVIQNPRYQVTQFGKPVTLSCSQTLNHNVMYWYQQKSSQAPKLLFHYYDKDFNNEADTPDNFQSRRPNTSFCFLDIRSPGLGDTAMYLCATSRDAGGGGTEAFFGQGTRLTVV.

The chain recombines TRBV11-2 with TRBJ2-7, with 8 bases matching TRBD2. Trimming took 5 bases from V and 1 from J; bases not matched to a gene: 7. Germline assignment: CDR1 SGHAT and CDR2 FQNNGV. The CDR3 consists of 15 residues. The DNA for the CDR3 is TGTGCCAGCAGCGTCGAGCGGGGGCCATCCTACGAGCAGTACTTC. Its translation: CASSVERGPSYEQYF.

The V and J genes are TRBV7-3 and TRBJ1-1, with 7 bases aligning to TRBD1. J was trimmed by 5 bases and V by 6 bases; bases with no gene match: 12. Germline lookup yields CDR1 SGHTA and CDR2 FQGTGA. The CDR3 loop spans 15 amino acids. The CDR3 region is CASSLQGPGVTEAFF. The DNA for the CDR3 is TGTGCCAGCAGTCTACAGGGGCCGGGAGTAACTGAAGCTTTCTTT.

The CDR3 reads CASGGTATDTQYF. CDR3 sequence (DNA): TGTGCCAGCGGGGGGACAGCCACAGATACGCAGTATTTT. The chain uses TRBV2 and TRBJ2-3; D is possibly TRBD1 (7 bases). V was pared by 8 bases and J by 2 bases, with 11 bases between. The CDR3 has 13 residues. Per the germline V gene, CDR1 is SNHLY and CDR2 is FYNNEI. The full variable domain, completed using reference TRBV2 and TRBJ2-3, is EPEVTQTPSHQVTQMGQEVILRCVPISNHLYFYWYRQILGQKVEFLVSFYNNEISEKSEIFDDQFSVERPDGSNFTLKIRSTKLEDSAMYFCASGGTATDTQYFGPGTRLTVL.

J is TRBJ1-1 and V is TRBV19; tentative D call: TRBD1 (5 bases). The germline V gene encodes CDR1 LNHDA and CDR2 SQIVND (reference sequence). The germline V and J ends were trimmed by 3 bases and 13 bases, with 15 bases remaining between them. The CDR3 extends over 12 amino acids. The chain's CDR3 is CASSMGNTRDFF. Written as DNA, the CDR3 is TGTGCCAGTAGTATGGGGAACACCAGGGATTTCTTT.

The V gene is TRBV5-4, the J gene TRBJ1-2, with 7 bases matching TRBD1. J gave up 3 bases and V 4 bases, and 12 bases lay outside the gene matches. The CDR3 contains 16 residues. CDR1 is SGHNT, CDR2 YYREEE, per germline (reference sequence). The CDR3 here is CASSGGTEARYYGYTF. The CDR3 region has the DNA TGTGCCAGCAGCGGGGGGACAGAGGCCCGATACTATGGCTACACCTTC.

This chain uses TRBV9 with TRBJ1-4; D remains unclear. V lost 0 bases and J 0 bases, leaving 6 bases between the germline ends. Germline-derived CDR1 and CDR2 are SGDLS and YYNGEE. The CDR3 spans 15 residues. For the CDR3, the DNA is TGTGCCAGCAGCGTAGAACCGGCAACTAATGAAAAACTGTTTTTT. It yields the protein CASSVEPATNEKLFF.

This chain uses TRBV29-1 with TRBJ2-1; 7 bases map to TRBD1. With 6 bases clipped from V and 6 bases from J, the junction kept 5 bases outside the gene matches. The V gene's germline CDR1 is SQVTM and CDR2 ANQGSEA. The CDR3 has 12 amino acids. The CDR3 region has the DNA TGCAGCGTGAGGGGACAGCGCAATGAGCAGTTCTTC. Residues: CSVRGQRNEQFF.

V gene TRBV7-9 combines with J gene TRBJ2-1; 9 nucleotides agree with TRBD2. Per the germline V gene, CDR1 is SEHNR and CDR2 is FQNEAQ (reference sequence). With V trimmed by 7 bases and J by 6 bases, 10 bases remained unmatched. This CDR3 is built from 15 residues. CDR3 sequence: CASNLWGGGANEQFF. CDR3 DNA sequence: TGTGCCAGCAACCTTTGGGGCGGGGGGGCCAATGAGCAGTTCTTC. Drawing the rest from reference TRBV7-9 and TRBJ2-1, the complete variable domain is DTGVSQNPRHKITKRGQNVTFRCDPISEHNRLYWYRQTLGQGPEFLTYFQNEAQLEKSRLLSDRFSAERPKGSFSTLEIQRTEQGDSAMYLCASNLWGGGANEQFFGPGTRLTVL.

J is TRBJ2-1 and V is TRBV9, with D possibly TRBD1 on 6 matching bases. This CDR3 is built from 15 residues. V lost 0 bases and J lost 8, with 15 bases in between. The V gene's germline CDR1 is SGDLS and CDR2 YYNGEE. The CDR3 coding sequence is TGTGCCAGCAGCGTAGTCGGTGGGGCAGGGGATGAGCAGTTCTTC. This sequence encodes CASSVVGGAGDEQFF.

The DNA for the CDR3 is TGTGCCAGCAGTTACTCGGGGGGCTCTGGGGCCAACGTCCTGACTTTC. This sequence encodes CASSYSGGSGANVLTF. V usage is TRBV6-5 and J usage is TRBJ2-6; possible D gene TRBD2, 6 bases. The CDR3 consists of 16 residues. Germline V gene sequence: CDR1 MNHEY, CDR2 SVGAGI. Trimming removed 0 bases at V and 0 bases at J, with 6 bases between.

This clone came up once. The chain joins TRBV9 to TRBJ1-2, with 9 bases lining up with TRBD1. CDR3 size: 17 residues. V shed 0 bases, J shed 3 bases, and the junction held 9 bases outside the gene matches. Germline CDR1 SGDLS, CDR2 YYNGEE. This CDR3 is CASSVAASTGGDYGYTF. CDR3 coding DNA: TGTGCCAGCAGCGTAGCCGCCTCGACAGGGGGAGACTATGGCTACACCTTC.

The chain combines TRBV7-2 with TRBJ2-7, with TRBD2 matching over 10 bases. J was trimmed by 3 bases and V by 5 bases; bases with no gene match: 4. The CDR3 sequence is 14 residues long. Germline CDR1 reads SGHTA; CDR2 reads FQGNSA. The CDR3 nucleotides read TGTGCCAGCAGCAATAGCGGGGGGTTCTACGAGCAGTACTTC. Its translation: CASSNSGGFYEQYF.

The chain uses TRBV5-1 and TRBJ2-7, with 9 bases matching TRBD1. Trimming cost V 2 bases and J 5 bases; bases outside gene matches: 11. The CDR3 extends over 16 amino acids. Germline V gene data show CDR1 as SGHRS and CDR2 as YFSETQ. The CDR3 sequence: CASSFTSGTGSHEQYF. DNA for the CDR3: TGCGCCAGCAGCTTTACGTCCGGGACAGGGTCTCACGAGCAGTACTTC.

V gene TRBV20-1 combines with J gene TRBJ1-2; 11 nucleotides align to TRBD1. The CDR3 has 14 residues. The J segment lost 6 bases and the V segment lost 3 bases, leaving 6 bases of the junction unmatched. The germline V gene has CDR1 DFQATT and CDR2 SNEGSKA (reference sequence). The CDR3 DNA reads TGCAGTGCTAGTCCACCGGGACAGGGGGATGGCTACACCTTC. Its protein product is CSASPPGQGDGYTF.